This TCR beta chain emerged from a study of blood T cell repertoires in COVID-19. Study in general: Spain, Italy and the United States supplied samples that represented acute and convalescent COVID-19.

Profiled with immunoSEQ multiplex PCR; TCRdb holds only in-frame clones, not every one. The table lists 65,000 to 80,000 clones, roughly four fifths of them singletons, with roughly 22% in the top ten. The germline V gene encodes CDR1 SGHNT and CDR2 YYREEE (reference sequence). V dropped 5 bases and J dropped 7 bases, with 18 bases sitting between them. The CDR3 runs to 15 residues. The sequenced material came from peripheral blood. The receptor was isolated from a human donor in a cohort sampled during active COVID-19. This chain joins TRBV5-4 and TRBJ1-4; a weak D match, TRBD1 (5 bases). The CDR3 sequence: CASRPPGGGFEKLFF. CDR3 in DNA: TGTGCCAGCAGGCCGCCGGGGGGAGGATTTGAAAAACTGTTTTTT. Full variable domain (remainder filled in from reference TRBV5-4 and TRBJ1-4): ETGVTQSPTHLIKTRGQQVTLRCSSQSGHNTVSWYQQALGQGPQFIFQYYREEENGRGNFPPRFSGLQFPNYSSELNVNALELDDSALYLCASRPPGGGFEKLFFGSGTQLSVL.